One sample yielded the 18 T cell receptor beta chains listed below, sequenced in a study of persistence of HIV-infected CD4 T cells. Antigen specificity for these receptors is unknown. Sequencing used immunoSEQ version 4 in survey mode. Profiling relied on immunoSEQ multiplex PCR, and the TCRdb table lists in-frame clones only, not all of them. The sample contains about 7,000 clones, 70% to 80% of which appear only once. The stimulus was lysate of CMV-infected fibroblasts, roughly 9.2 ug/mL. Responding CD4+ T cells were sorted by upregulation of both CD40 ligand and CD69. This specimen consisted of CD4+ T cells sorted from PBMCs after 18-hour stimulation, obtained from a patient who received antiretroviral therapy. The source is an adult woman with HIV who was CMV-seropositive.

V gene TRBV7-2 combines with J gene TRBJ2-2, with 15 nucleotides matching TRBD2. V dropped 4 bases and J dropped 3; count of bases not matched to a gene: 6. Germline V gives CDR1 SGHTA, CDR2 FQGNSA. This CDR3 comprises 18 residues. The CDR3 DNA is TGTGCCAGCAGCTGGGGGACTAGCGGGAGGTTTTACACCGGGGAGCTGTTTTTT. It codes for CASSWGTSGRFYTGELFF.

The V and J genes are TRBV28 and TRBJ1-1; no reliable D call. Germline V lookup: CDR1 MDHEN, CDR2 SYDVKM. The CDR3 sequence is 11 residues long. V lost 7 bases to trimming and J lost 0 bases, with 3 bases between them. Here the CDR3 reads CASTMNTEAFF. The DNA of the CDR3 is TGTGCCAGCACCATGAACACTGAAGCTTTCTTT.

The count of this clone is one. CDR3 amino acids: CSATPPLAGVNNEQFF. CDR3 sequence (DNA): TGCAGCGCCACACCCCCTCTAGCGGGAGTTAACAATGAGCAGTTCTTC. V and J are TRBV29-1 and TRBJ2-1, with TRBD2 matching 10 bases. Unmatched junction bases numbered 14, after V lost 7 bases and J lost 5 bases. The length of the CDR3 is 16 residues. The germline V gene encodes CDR1 SQVTM and CDR2 ANQGSEA.

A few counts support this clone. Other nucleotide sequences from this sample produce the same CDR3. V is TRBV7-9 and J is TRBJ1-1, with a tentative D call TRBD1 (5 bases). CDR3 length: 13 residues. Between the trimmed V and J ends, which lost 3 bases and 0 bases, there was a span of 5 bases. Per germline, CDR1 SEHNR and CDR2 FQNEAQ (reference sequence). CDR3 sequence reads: CASSLDMNTEAFF. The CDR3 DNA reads TGTGCCAGCAGCTTGGACATGAACACTGAAGCTTTCTTT. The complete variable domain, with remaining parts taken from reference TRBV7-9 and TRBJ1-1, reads DTGVSQNPRHKITKRGQNVTFRCDPISEHNRLYWYRQTLGQGPEFLTYFQNEAQLEKSRLLSDRFSAERPKGSFSTLEIQRTEQGDSAMYLCASSLDMNTEAFFGQGTRLTVV.

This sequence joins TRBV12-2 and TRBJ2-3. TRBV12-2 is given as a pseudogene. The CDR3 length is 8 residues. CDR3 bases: TGCCACCCCGAAGGGCAGTATTTT. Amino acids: CHPEGQYF.

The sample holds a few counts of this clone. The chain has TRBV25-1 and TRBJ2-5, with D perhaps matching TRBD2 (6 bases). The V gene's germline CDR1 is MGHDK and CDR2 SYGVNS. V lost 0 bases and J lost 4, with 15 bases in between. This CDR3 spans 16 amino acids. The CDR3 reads CASSEYRGGAGETQYF. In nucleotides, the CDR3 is TGTGCCAGCAGTGAATATAGGGGAGGCGCGGGAGAGACCCAGTACTTC.

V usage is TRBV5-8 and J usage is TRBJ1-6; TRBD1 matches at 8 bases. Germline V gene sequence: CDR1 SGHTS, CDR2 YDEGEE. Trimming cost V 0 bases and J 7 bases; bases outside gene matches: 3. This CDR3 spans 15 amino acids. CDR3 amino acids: CASSLGDRTNSPLHF. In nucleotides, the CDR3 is TGTGCCAGCAGCTTGGGGGACAGGACAAATTCACCCCTCCACTTT.

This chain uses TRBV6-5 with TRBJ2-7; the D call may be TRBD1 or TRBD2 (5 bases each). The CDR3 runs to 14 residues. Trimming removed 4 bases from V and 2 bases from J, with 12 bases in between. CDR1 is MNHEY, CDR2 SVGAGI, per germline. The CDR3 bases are TGTGCCAGCAGTTTTAACGTGGGACCCTACGAGCAGTACTTC. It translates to CASSFNVGPYEQYF.

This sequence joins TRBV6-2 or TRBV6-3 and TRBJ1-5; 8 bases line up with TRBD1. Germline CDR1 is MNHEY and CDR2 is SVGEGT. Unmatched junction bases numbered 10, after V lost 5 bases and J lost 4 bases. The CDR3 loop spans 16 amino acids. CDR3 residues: CASSPTRQGWNQPQHF. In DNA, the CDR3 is TGTGCCAGCAGTCCCACGAGACAGGGGTGGAATCAGCCCCAGCATTTT.

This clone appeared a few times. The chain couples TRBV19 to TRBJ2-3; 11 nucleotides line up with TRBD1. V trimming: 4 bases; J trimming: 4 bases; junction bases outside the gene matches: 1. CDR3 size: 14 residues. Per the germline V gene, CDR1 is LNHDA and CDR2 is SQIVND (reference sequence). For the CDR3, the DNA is TGTGCCAGTAGTAGGACAGGGGGCCCAGATACGCAGTATTTT. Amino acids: CASSRTGGPDTQYF. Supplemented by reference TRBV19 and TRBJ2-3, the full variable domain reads DGGITQSPKYLFRKEGQNVTLSCEQNLNHDAMYWYRQDPGQGLRLIYYSQIVNDFQKGDIAEGYSVSREKKESFPLTVTSAQKNPTAFYLCASSRTGGPDTQYFGPGTRLTVL.

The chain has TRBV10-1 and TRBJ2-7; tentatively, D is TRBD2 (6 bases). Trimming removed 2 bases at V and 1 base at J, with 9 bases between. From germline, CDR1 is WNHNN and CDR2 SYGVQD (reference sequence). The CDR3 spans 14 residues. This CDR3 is CASSETGGSYEQYF. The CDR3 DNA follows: TGCGCCAGCAGTGAGACTGGAGGGTCCTACGAGCAGTACTTC.

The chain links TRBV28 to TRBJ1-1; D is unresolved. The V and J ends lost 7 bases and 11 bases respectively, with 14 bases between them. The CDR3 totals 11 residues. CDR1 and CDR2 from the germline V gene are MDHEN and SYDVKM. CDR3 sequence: CASTHGFQAFF. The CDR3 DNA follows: TGTGCCAGCACCCATGGGTTTCAGGCTTTCTTT. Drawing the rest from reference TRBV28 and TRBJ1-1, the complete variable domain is DVKVTQSSRYLVKRTGEKVFLECVQDMDHENMFWYRQDPGLGLRLIYFSYDVKMKEKGDIPEGYSVSREKKERFSLILESASTNQTSMYLCASTHGFQAFFGQGTRLTVV.

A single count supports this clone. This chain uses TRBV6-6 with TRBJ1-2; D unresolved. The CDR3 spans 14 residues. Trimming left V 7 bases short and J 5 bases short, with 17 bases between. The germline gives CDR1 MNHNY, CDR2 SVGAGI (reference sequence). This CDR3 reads CASIPRAEGYGYTF. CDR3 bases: TGTGCCAGCATCCCCCGGGCAGAGGGATATGGCTACACCTTC.

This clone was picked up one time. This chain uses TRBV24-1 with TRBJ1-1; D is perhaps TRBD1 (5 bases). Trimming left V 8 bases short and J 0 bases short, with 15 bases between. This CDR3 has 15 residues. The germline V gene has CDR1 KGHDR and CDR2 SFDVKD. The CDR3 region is CATTWVRQMNTEAFF. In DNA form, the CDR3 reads TGTGCCACCACTTGGGTTCGACAGATGAACACTGAAGCTTTCTTT.

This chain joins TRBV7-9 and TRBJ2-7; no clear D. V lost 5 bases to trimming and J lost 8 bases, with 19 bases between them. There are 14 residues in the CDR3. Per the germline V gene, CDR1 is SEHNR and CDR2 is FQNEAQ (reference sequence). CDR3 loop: CASSPQSAANQQYF. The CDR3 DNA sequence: TGTGCCAGCAGCCCGCAATCGGCAGCCAACCAGCAGTACTTC.

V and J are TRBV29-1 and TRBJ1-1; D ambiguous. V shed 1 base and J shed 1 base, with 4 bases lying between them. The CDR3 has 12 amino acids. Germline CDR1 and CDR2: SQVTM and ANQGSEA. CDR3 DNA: TGCAGCGTTGAAGGCAGGAACACTGAAGCTTTCTTT. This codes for CSVEGRNTEAFF.

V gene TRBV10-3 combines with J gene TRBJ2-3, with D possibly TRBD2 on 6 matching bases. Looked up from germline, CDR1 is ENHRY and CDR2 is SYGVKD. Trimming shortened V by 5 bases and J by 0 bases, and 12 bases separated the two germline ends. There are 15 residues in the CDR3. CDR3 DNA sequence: TGTGCCATCAGTACCGCGGGGACTAGCACAGATACGCAGTATTTT. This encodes CAISTAGTSTDTQYF.

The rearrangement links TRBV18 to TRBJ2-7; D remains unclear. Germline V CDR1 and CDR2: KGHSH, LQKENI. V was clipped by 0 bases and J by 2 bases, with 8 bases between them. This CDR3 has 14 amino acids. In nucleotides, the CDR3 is TGTGCCAGCTCACCACCCGCCCGAACCTACGAGCAGTACTTC. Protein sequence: CASSPPARTYEQYF.